The 26 T cell receptor beta chains below were found in one sample sequenced in a study of T-cell reconstitution after alpha-beta-depleted transplantation in children. Preparation of the TCRbeta library involved a method that used unique molecular identifiers. Using its own MiXCR run on the PCR reads, TCRdb lists one record per CDR3 protein. Of about 610,000 distinct CDR3 sequences listed, about 11% are singletons. Sequences were derived from PBMCs from the stem cell graft donor, sampled from the stem cell graft. These receptors originate from a human donor who donated a stem cell graft to a child with acute myeloid leukemia.

This chain uses TRBV14 with TRBJ2-7; 7 bases match TRBD2. The trim removed 2 bases at V and 6 bases at J, leaving 7 bases unmatched. CDR3 size: 14 residues. Germline assignment: CDR1 SGHDN and CDR2 FVKESK. The CDR3 protein is CASSQTGPGGEQYF. As DNA, the CDR3 is TGTGCCAGCAGCCAAACGGGTCCGGGGGGCGAGCAGTACTTC.

The V call is TRBV2, the J call TRBJ2-1, with 7 bases aligning to TRBD1. Germline V gives CDR1 SNHLY, CDR2 FYNNEI. CDR3 length equals 14 residues. The V and J ends lost 4 bases and 6 bases, in that order; junction bases with no gene match: 6. In nucleotides, the CDR3 is TGTGCCAGCAGTGTAATCCAGGGGGTCAATGAGCAGTTCTTC. This encodes CASSVIQGVNEQFF.

The CDR3, as DNA: TGCAGCGTTGGGGGGCAGGGGAAAGGCTACACCTTC. It specifies CSVGGQGKGYTF. V usage is TRBV29-1 and J usage is TRBJ1-2, with a possible D match to TRBD1 (6 bases). Germline-derived CDR1 and CDR2 are SQVTM and ANQGSEA. V lost 4 bases to trimming and J lost 8 bases, with 14 bases between them. The CDR3 totals 12 residues.

This clonotype showed up many times. This chain connects TRBV20-1 to TRBJ2-7; D unresolved. The CDR3 loop spans 12 amino acids. The V and J ends lost 2 bases and 2 bases respectively, with 7 bases between them. Germline V gene data show CDR1 as DFQATT and CDR2 as SNEGSKA (reference sequence). The CDR3 region has the DNA TGCAGTGCTAGACGGCTAACCTACGAGCAGTACTTC. Translation gives CSARRLTYEQYF.

This clonotype was detected ten times or more. The V gene is TRBV29-1, the J gene TRBJ1-5; 7 bases agree with TRBD1. Trimming removed 6 bases from V and 4 bases from J; junction bases left unmatched: 3. The CDR3 length is 12 residues. Germline V CDR1 and CDR2: SQVTM, ANQGSEA. This chain's CDR3 is CSVTQGNQPQHF. CDR3 DNA: TGCAGCGTAACACAGGGGAATCAGCCCCAGCATTTT.

This clonotype was seen a handful of times. CDR3 DNA: TGCAGCGTCCATAAAGGACAGGGGGCGCATGATGGCTACACCTTC. It translates to CSVHKGQGAHDGYTF. This chain connects TRBV29-1 to TRBJ1-2; 11 nucleotides align to TRBD1. The length of the CDR3 is 15 residues. The V gene's germline CDR1 is SQVTM and CDR2 ANQGSEA. With V trimmed by 6 bases and J by 6 bases, 12 bases remained unmatched.

This clonotype was counted ten times or more. V is TRBV20-1 and J is TRBJ2-3; D unclear. CDR1 DFQATT and CDR2 SNEGSKA come from the germline V gene (reference sequence). This CDR3 is built from 11 residues. CDR3 in DNA: TGCAGCCCCACCCCGGCAGATACGCAGTATTTT. Protein product: CSPTPADTQYF.

The sample holds many counts of this clonotype. The chain is built from TRBV20-1 and TRBJ2-7, with 10 bases matching TRBD2. Germline V CDR1 and CDR2: DFQATT, SNEGSKA (reference sequence). The length of the CDR3 is 13 residues. V gave up 6 bases and J gave up 4 bases; unmatched junction bases: 6. CDR3 in amino acids: CSAPSGSGYEQYF. The CDR3 DNA is TGCAGTGCCCCTAGCGGGAGCGGGTACGAGCAGTACTTC.

This clonotype was counted a few times. The chain links TRBV12-3 or TRBV12-4 to TRBJ2-1, with TRBD2 identical over 14 bases. CDR3 length equals 16 residues. V dropped 6 bases and J dropped 10; count of bases not matched to a gene: 11. This chain's CDR3 is CASSPGTSGGAEEQFF. The CDR3 nucleotides read TGTGCCAGCAGCCCCGGGACTAGCGGGGGCGCGGAGGAGCAGTTCTTC.

J is TRBJ1-1 and V is TRBV5-1; 9 bases are shared with TRBD1. The CDR3 runs 15 residues. The junction had 8 bases not matched to a gene; V was cut back by 4 bases and J by 4 bases. Germline V CDR1 and CDR2: SGHRS, YFSETQ. The CDR3 DNA sequence: TGCGCCAGCAGCCCCCAGGGACAGGGCGCCACTGAAGCTTTCTTT. Translated: CASSPQGQGATEAFF. The full variable domain, in which reference TRBV5-1 and TRBJ1-1 provide the parts outside the CDR3, is KAGVTQTPRYLIKTRGQQVTLSCSPISGHRSVSWYQQTPGQGLQFLFEYFSETQRNKGNFPGRFSGRQFSNSRSEMNVSTLELGDSALYLCASSPQGQGATEAFFGQGTRLTVV.

The chain combines TRBV12-3 or TRBV12-4 with TRBJ2-5; 10 bases match TRBD2. There are 14 residues in the CDR3. V lost 5 bases and J lost 2; bases outside the gene matches: 2. The chain's CDR3 is CASSRAGGQETQYF. In nucleotides, the CDR3 is TGTGCCAGCAGTCGAGCGGGAGGGCAAGAGACCCAGTACTTC.

This clonotype was observed at least ten times. The V call is TRBV5-1, the J call TRBJ1-5; tentative D call: TRBD1 (6 bases). CDR1 is SGHRS, CDR2 YFSETQ, per germline. The CDR3 spans 13 residues. The V end lost 0 bases, the J end lost 7 bases, and 8 bases lay between the germline ends. The CDR3 region is CASSLDRAQPQHF. Written as DNA, the CDR3 is TGCGCCAGCAGCTTGGACAGGGCACAGCCCCAGCATTTT. The entire variable domain, with the rest obtained from reference TRBV5-1 and TRBJ1-5, is as follows: KAGVTQTPRYLIKTRGQQVTLSCSPISGHRSVSWYQQTPGQGLQFLFEYFSETQRNKGNFPGRFSGRQFSNSRSEMNVSTLELGDSALYLCASSLDRAQPQHFGDGTRLSIL.

The V call is TRBV4-3, the J call TRBJ2-1; 8 positions agree with TRBD2. V lost 0 bases, J lost 0 bases, and 4 bases stayed unmatched. This CDR3 comprises 17 residues. Germline V gene lookup returns CDR1 LGHNA and CDR2 YSLEER. This CDR3 is CASSQDELAASYNEQFF. CDR3 bases: TGCGCCAGCAGCCAAGATGAACTAGCGGCCTCCTACAATGAGCAGTTCTTC.

This clonotype has at least ten counts. The V call is TRBV7-2, the J call TRBJ2-6; D ambiguous. The CDR3 consists of 15 residues. V lost 1 base and J 2 bases, leaving 6 bases between the germline ends. Germline CDR1 is SGHTA and CDR2 is FQGNSA. CDR3: CASSLVGAGANVLTF. As DNA, the CDR3 is TGTGCCAGCAGCTTAGTGGGCGCTGGGGCCAACGTCCTGACTTTC.

This clonotype was counted many times. The chain joins TRBV7-2 to TRBJ2-3, with 9 bases lining up with TRBD2. The ends lost 7 bases at V and 4 bases at J; junction bases unmatched: 12. The CDR3 is made up of 16 amino acids. Germline CDR1 is SGHTA and CDR2 is FQGNSA. CDR3 sequence reads: CASMLRGRGLSDTQYF. In DNA, the CDR3 is TGTGCCAGCATGCTTCGCGGGAGGGGTTTATCAGATACGCAGTATTTT.

This clonotype was found a few times. The chain has TRBV6-2 or TRBV6-3 and TRBJ2-3; D call uncertain. Germline V gives CDR1 MNHEY, CDR2 SVGEGT. Trimming pared 7 bases from V and 5 bases from J, leaving 19 bases between. The CDR3 covers 15 residues. The CDR3 DNA sequence: TGTGCCAGCAACTCCCAACGGCCAGTCAGAGATACGCAGTATTTT. This codes for CASNSQRPVRDTQYF.

This clonotype has ten or more counts. J is TRBJ2-7 and V is TRBV3-1; D may be TRBD2 (6 bases). The CDR3 spans 11 residues. CDR1 and CDR2 (germline): LGHDT, YNNKEL (reference sequence). With 6 bases removed from V and 7 bases from J, the gap between germline ends came to 10 bases. Written as DNA, the CDR3 is TGTGCCAGCAGGTCGGGGAGGGAGCAGTACTTC. Residues: CASRSGREQYF.

In this sample, this clonotype turned up a few times. The J gene is TRBJ2-1, the V gene TRBV12-3 or TRBV12-4, with 8 bases aligning to TRBD2. This CDR3 has 15 residues. Germline trimming cut 7 bases from V and 2 bases from J; bases unmatched to any gene: 7. CDR3 DNA sequence: TGTGCCAGCATACGTAGCGGGGACACCTACAATGAGCAGTTCTTC. Translation gives CASIRSGDTYNEQFF.

Only a few counts were recorded for this clonotype. The genes are TRBV7-9 and TRBJ1-1, with TRBD1 as a possible D gene (5 bases). CDR1 SEHNR and CDR2 FQNEAQ come from the germline V gene (reference sequence). This CDR3 contains 14 residues. The V end was cut by 5 bases, the J end by 0 bases, with 10 bases between. The CDR3 nucleotides are TGTGCCAGCAGCACACAGACAGTGAACACTGAAGCTTTCTTT. It encodes CASSTQTVNTEAFF. The full variable domain, its missing parts supplied by reference TRBV7-9 and TRBJ1-1, is DTGVSQNPRHKITKRGQNVTFRCDPISEHNRLYWYRQTLGQGPEFLTYFQNEAQLEKSRLLSDRFSAERPKGSFSTLEIQRTEQGDSAMYLCASSTQTVNTEAFFGQGTRLTVV.

This clonotype was seen repeatedly, ten times or more. The gene calls are TRBV28 and TRBJ1-5; D gene unclear. CDR1 MDHEN and CDR2 SYDVKM come from the germline V gene. Trimming left V 6 bases short and J 2 bases short, with 17 bases between. The length of the CDR3 is 16 residues. This CDR3 reads CASRPTPVRGNQPQHF. The CDR3 nucleotides read TGTGCCAGCAGACCAACCCCTGTCCGGGGCAATCAGCCCCAGCATTTT.

This clonotype was counted only a few times. A read error may account for a junction end that differs from germline. This sequence joins TRBV7-7 and TRBJ1-1; D gene unclear. The V gene's germline CDR1 is SSHAT and CDR2 FNYEAQ (reference sequence). The CDR3 is 13 residues long. The CDR3 region has the DNA TGTGCTAGCAGCTTAGCGCTCGGGGCTGAAGCTTTCTTT. The encoded protein is CASSLALGAEAFF.

Turning to this clonotype: A clone one base away is much larger, so this may be a read error. The J gene is TRBJ2-1, the V gene TRBV10-3; possibly TRBD1 for D (6 bases). CDR3 length equals 15 residues. Trimming removed 0 bases from V and 7 bases from J, with 13 bases in between. Germline V gene data show CDR1 as ENHRY and CDR2 as SYGVKD. The CDR3 DNA follows: TGTGCCATCAGTGAGTCGACCTCCACAGGGAATGAGCAGTTCTTC. Translating gives CAISESTSTGNEQFF.

The table lists this clonotype with many counts. The rearrangement joins TRBV5-1 to TRBJ2-1, with 11 nucleotides matching TRBD2. This CDR3 region has 18 residues. The V gene's germline CDR1 is SGHRS and CDR2 YFSETQ. Germline trimming cut 2 bases from V and 7 bases from J; bases unmatched to any gene: 14. CDR3 sequence: CASSFRGISGRGANEQFF. CDR3 DNA: TGCGCCAGCAGCTTTCGGGGTATTAGCGGGAGGGGTGCTAATGAGCAGTTCTTC.

CDR3 sequence reads: CASTQQGYTEAFF. The CDR3 nucleotides are TGTGCCAGCACTCAACAGGGGTACACTGAAGCTTTCTTT. The chain uses TRBV6-1 and TRBJ1-1, with TRBD1 matching 7 bases. CDR1 and CDR2 from the germline V gene are MNHNS and SASEGT. V gave up 7 bases and J gave up 3 bases; unmatched junction bases: 5. The CDR3 has 13 residues.

V is TRBV5-1 and J is TRBJ1-1; TRBD1 is a possible D gene (5 bases). CDR1 is SGHRS, CDR2 YFSETQ, per germline. This CDR3 is 16 amino acids long. V lost 4 bases and J lost 8, with 24 bases in between. The CDR3 region is CASSLQGEARKGEAFF. DNA for the CDR3: TGCGCCAGCAGCCTCCAAGGGGAGGCGCGGAAGGGGGAAGCTTTCTTT.

This clonotype was picked up many times. The chain combines TRBV6-2 or TRBV6-3 with TRBJ2-7; tentatively, D is TRBD1 or TRBD2 (5 bases each). V lost 4 bases and J 0 bases, leaving 19 bases between the germline ends. The CDR3 sequence is 17 residues long. Germline loops: CDR1 MNHEY, CDR2 SVGEGT. The CDR3 DNA reads as TGTGCCAGCAGTTCTCTAACCGGGACCGAGAGCTCCTACGAGCAGTACTTC. As protein: CASSSLTGTESSYEQYF.